This T cell receptor (beta chain) emerged from a study of T cells in Graves' hyperthyroidism and ophthalmopathy. Study details: Specimen type is peripheral blood, collected at initial diagnosis prior to any treatment. Study-wide points: Most expanded thyroid clonotypes above 0.001 also appeared in blood.

The V gene lost 6 bases and the J gene lost 3 bases, with 23 bases spanning the gap. The CDR3 loop spans 16 amino acids. Per the germline V gene, CDR1 is DFQATT and CDR2 is SNEGSKA (reference sequence). Ophthalmopathy patients all had a Clinical Activity Score of at least 3, a NOSPECS grade of at least 4 and disease under 3 months old. This clonotype has at least ten counts. Its antigen is currently unknown. RNA transcripts were the template for amplifying TCR beta CDR3 regions. Carried out on the TCR CDR3, a first-round RT-PCR used the HTBI primer set. TCRdb recomputed calls from the multiplex PCR reads with MiXCR, one row per CDR3 protein. The sample carries a few hundred thousand distinct CDR3 sequences, roughly 13% recorded once.

The clonotype comes from a woman aged 40 to 55 with Graves' ophthalmopathy. V gene TRBV20-1 combines with J gene TRBJ2-5; TRBD1 is a possible D gene (5 bases). Sequenced input: blood. The CDR3 sequence is CSARDPTVWKEETQYF. CDR3 sequence (DNA): TGCAGTGCCAGGGATCCGACGGTCTGGAAAGAAGAGACCCAGTACTTC.